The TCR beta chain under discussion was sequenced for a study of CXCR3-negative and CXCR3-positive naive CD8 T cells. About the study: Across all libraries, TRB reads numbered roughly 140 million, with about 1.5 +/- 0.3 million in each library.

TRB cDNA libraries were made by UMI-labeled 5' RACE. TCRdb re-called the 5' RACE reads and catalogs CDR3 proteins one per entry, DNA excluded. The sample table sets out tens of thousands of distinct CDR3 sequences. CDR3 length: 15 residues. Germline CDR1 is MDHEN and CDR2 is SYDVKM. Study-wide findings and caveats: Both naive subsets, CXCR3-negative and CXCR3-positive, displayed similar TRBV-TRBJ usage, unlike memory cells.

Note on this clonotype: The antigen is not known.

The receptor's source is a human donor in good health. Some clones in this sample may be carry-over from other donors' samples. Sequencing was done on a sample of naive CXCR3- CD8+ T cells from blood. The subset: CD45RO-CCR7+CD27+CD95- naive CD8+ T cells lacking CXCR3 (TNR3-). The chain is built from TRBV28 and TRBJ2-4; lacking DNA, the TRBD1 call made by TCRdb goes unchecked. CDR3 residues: CASRHSLGGENIQYF.